The clone carrying this T cell receptor (beta chain) was seen only a few times. As yet, its antigen is unknown. This CDR3 contains 14 residues. The ends lost 3 bases at V and 8 bases at J; junction bases unmatched: 7. In germline, CDR1 is LNHDA, CDR2 SQIVND (reference sequence). Expressed TCRB transcripts got sequenced, as all isolated RNA was reverse transcribed. Measured with immunoSEQ multiplex PCR; TCRdb has only the in-frame clones, and not every one. The sample has 250,000 to 300,000 clones; more than 13% are singletons. This record belongs to a study of beta chain features in type 1 diabetes. General study results and limits: Shorter TCRB CDR3s, moderately but significantly so, marked every one of the four CD4+ subsets in Type 1 diabetes patients.

This chain joins TRBV19 and TRBJ2-1, with 7 bases fitting TRBD2. The specimen sequenced was naive CD4+ T cells from blood. The clonotype comes from a man aged 25 to 40 with type 1 diabetes. The CDR3 DNA sequence: TGTGCCAGTAGTATCCAGGGAGGGAATTATGAGCAGTTCTTC. This gives the protein CASSIQGGNYEQFF.